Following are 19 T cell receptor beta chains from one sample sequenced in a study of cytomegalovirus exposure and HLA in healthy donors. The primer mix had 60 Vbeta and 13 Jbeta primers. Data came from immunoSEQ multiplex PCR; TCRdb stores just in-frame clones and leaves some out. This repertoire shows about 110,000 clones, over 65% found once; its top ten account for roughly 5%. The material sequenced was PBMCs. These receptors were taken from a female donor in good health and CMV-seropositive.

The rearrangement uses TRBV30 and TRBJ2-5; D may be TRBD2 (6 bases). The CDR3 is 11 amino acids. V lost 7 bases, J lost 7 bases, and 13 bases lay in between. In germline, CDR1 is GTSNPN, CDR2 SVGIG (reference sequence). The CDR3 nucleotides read TGTGCCTCTACGCGGGGAGTGACCCAGTACTTC. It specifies CASTRGVTQYF.

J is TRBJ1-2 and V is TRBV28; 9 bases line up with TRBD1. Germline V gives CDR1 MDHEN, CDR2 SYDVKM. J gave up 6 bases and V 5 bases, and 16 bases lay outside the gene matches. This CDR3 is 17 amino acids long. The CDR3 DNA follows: TGTGCCAGCAGTCTACCAGCCGGGACAGGGAAAAGGGATGGCTACACCTTC. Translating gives CASSLPAGTGKRDGYTF.

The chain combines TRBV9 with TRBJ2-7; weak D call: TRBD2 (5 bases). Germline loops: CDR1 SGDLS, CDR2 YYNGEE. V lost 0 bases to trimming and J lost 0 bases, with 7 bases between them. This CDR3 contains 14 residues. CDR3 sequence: CASSVATSSYEQYF. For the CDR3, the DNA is TGTGCCAGCAGCGTAGCAACTAGCTCCTACGAGCAGTACTTC.

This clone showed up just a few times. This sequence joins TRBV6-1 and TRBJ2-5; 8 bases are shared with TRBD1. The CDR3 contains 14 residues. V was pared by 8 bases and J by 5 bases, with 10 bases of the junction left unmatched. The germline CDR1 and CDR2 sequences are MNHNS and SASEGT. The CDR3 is CASSRQGAWETQYF. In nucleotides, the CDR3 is TGTGCCAGCTCTCGGCAGGGGGCGTGGGAGACCCAGTACTTC.

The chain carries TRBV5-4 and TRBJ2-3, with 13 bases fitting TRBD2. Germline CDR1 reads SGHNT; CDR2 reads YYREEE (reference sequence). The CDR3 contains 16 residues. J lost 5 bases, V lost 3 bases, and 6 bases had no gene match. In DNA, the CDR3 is TGTGCCAGCAGCTCCGGACTAGCGGGAGTTATAGATACGCAGTATTTT. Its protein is CASSSGLAGVIDTQYF. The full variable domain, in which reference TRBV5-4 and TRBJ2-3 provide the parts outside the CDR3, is ETGVTQSPTHLIKTRGQQVTLRCSSQSGHNTVSWYQQALGQGPQFIFQYYREEENGRGNFPPRFSGLQFPNYSSELNVNALELDDSALYLCASSSGLAGVIDTQYFGPGTRLTVL.

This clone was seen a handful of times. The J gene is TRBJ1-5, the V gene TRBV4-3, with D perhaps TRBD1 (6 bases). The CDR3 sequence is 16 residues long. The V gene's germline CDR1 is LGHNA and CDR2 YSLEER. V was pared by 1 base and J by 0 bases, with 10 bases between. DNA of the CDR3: TGCGCCAGCAGCCAAGCCAGGGGTTATAGCAATCAGCCCCAGCATTTT. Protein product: CASSQARGYSNQPQHF.

The DNA of the CDR3 is TGTGCCACTACCCTGGGCAGGGGTAACTATGGCTACACCTTC. It translates to CATTLGRGNYGYTF. The chain recombines TRBV19 with TRBJ1-2; maybe TRBD1 (6 bases). Germline CDR1 and CDR2: LNHDA and SQIVND (reference sequence). V lost 10 bases to trimming and J lost 1 base, with 16 bases between them. The CDR3 contains 14 residues.

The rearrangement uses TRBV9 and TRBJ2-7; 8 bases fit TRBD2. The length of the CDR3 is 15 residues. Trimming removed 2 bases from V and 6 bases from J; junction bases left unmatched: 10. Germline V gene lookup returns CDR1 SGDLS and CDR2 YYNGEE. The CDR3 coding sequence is TGTGCCAGCAGCGTCGAGGACGCGGGAGGCGGCGAGCAGTACTTC. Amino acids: CASSVEDAGGGEQYF.

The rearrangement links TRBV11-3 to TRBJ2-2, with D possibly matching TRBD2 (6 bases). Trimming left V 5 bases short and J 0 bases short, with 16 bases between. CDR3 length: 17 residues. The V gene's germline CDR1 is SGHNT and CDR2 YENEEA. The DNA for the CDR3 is TGTGCCAGCAGCCCGAGGTCGGGAGCCGCGAACACCGGGGAGCTGTTTTTT. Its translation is CASSPRSGAANTGELFF.

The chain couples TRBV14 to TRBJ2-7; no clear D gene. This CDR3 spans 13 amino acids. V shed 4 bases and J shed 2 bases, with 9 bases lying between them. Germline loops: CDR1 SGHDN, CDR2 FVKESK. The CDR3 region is CASSLSPAYEQYF. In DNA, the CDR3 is TGTGCCAGCAGCCTTTCACCGGCCTACGAGCAGTACTTC.

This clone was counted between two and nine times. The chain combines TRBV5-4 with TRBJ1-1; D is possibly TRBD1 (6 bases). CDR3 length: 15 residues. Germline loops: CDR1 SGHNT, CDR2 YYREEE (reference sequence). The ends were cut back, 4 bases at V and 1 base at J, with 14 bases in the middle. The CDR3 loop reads CASSPPGGGNTEAFF. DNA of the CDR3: TGTGCCAGCAGCCCCCCGGGGGGCGGGAACACTGAAGCTTTCTTT. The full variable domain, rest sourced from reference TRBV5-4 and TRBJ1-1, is ETGVTQSPTHLIKTRGQQVTLRCSSQSGHNTVSWYQQALGQGPQFIFQYYREEENGRGNFPPRFSGLQFPNYSSELNVNALELDDSALYLCASSPPGGGNTEAFFGQGTRLTVV.

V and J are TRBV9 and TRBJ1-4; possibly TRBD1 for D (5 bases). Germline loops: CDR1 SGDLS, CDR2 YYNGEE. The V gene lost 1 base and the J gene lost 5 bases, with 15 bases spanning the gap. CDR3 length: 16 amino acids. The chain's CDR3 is CASSVSQGSWNEKLFF. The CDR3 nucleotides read TGTGCCAGCAGCGTATCCCAGGGTTCCTGGAATGAAAAACTGTTTTTT.

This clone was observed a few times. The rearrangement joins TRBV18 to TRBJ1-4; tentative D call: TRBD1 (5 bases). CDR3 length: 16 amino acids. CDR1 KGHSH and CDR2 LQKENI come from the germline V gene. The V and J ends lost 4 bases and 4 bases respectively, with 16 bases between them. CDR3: CASSRAGTSNNEKLFF. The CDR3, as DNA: TGTGCCAGCTCACGGGCCGGGACTTCGAATAATGAAAAACTGTTTTTT.

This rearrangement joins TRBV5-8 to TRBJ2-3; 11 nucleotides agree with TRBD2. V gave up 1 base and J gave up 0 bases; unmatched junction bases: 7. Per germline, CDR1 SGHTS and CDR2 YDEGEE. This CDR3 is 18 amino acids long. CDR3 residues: CASSLRLAGSISTDTQYF. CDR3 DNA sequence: TGTGCCAGCAGCTTGAGACTAGCGGGGAGCATTAGCACAGATACGCAGTATTTT.

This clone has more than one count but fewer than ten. CDR3 protein: CASSPGGARGGYTF. CDR3 sequence (DNA): TGTGCCAGCAGCCCGGGGGGGGCCAGAGGTGGCTACACCTTC. The chain combines TRBV6-1 with TRBJ1-2; a weak D match, TRBD1 (6 bases). V was cut by 6 bases and J by 7 bases, with 18 bases left in between. Germline V lookup: CDR1 MNHNS, CDR2 SASEGT. The CDR3 covers 14 residues.

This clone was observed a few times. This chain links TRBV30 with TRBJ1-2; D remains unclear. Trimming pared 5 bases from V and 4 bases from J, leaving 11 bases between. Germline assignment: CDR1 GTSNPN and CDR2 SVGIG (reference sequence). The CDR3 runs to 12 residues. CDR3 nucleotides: TGTGCCTGGTGGGAGGGCGGCTATGGCTACACCTTC. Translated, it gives CAWWEGGYGYTF.

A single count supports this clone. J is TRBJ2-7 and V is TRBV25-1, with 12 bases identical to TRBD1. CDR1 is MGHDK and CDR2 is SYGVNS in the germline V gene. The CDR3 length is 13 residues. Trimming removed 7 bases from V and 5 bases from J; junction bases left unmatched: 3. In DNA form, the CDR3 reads TGTGCCAGCAAAGGGACAGGGGGCCACGAGCAGTACTTC. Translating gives CASKGTGGHEQYF.

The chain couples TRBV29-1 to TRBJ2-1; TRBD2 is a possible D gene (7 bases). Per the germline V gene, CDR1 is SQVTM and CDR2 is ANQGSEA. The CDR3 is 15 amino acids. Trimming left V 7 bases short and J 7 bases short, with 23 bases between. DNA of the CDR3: TGCAGCGGCCTTCCTGAGGGGGGAGGGCAAAATGAGCAGTTCTTC. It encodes CSGLPEGGGQNEQFF.

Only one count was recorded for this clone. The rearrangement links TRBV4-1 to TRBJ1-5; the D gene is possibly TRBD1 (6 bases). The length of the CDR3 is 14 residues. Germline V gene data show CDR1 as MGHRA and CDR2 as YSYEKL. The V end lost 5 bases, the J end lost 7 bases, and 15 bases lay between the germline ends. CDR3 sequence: CASSKGGGFQPQHF. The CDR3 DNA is TGCGCCAGCAGCAAGGGGGGAGGGTTCCAGCCCCAGCATTTT.